This T cell receptor (beta chain) was captured by sequencing in a study of T cells in Graves' hyperthyroidism and ophthalmopathy. Germline V gene sequence: CDR1 MDHEN, CDR2 SYDVKM. Trimming removed 3 bases from V and 3 bases from J, with 15 bases in between. This CDR3 has 15 residues. This clonotype was recorded many times. RNA transcripts served as the template for amplifying TCR beta CDR3 regions. The TCR CDR3 was amplified in a first-round RT-PCR using the HTBI primer set. TCRdb redid the calling of the multiplex PCR reads with MiXCR, one entry per CDR3 protein. This table holds some 270,000 distinct CDR3 sequences, roughly 15% found once.

The receptor's source is a woman aged 25 to 39 with Graves' hyperthyroidism that later progressed to Graves' ophthalmopathy. The specimen sequenced was blood. The rearrangement joins TRBV28 to TRBJ2-7; D not certain. CDR3 nucleotide sequence: TGTGCCAGCAGTTTGGCGGTGATAGGTAACTACGAGCAGTACTTC. This gives the protein CASSLAVIGNYEQYF.